This T cell receptor beta chain was captured in a study of T cells in Graves' hyperthyroidism and ophthalmopathy. This clonotype was found many times. The hyperthyroidism was newly diagnosed and had lasted under 2 months; the patients were aged 18 to 65. The CDR3 is made up of 14 amino acids. Germline values: CDR1 SGHRS, CDR2 YFSETQ. V lost 0 bases and J 4 bases, leaving 10 bases between the germline ends. Amplified TCR beta CDR3 regions derived from RNA transcripts. When the TCR CDR3 underwent first-round RT-PCR, the HTBI primer set was used. TCRdb analysed the multiplex PCR reads with MiXCR anew, one entry per CDR3 protein. Among 350,000 to 400,000 distinct CDR3 sequences listed, approximately 15% were seen once.

The receptor was derived from a woman aged 60-70 years with Graves' hyperthyroidism. Material for sequencing was blood. The genes are TRBV5-1 and TRBJ1-2; weak D call: TRBD1 (5 bases). The CDR3 bases are TGCGCCAGCAGCTTGGAGGGGCAGCTCTATGGCTACACCTTC. Its protein is CASSLEGQLYGYTF.